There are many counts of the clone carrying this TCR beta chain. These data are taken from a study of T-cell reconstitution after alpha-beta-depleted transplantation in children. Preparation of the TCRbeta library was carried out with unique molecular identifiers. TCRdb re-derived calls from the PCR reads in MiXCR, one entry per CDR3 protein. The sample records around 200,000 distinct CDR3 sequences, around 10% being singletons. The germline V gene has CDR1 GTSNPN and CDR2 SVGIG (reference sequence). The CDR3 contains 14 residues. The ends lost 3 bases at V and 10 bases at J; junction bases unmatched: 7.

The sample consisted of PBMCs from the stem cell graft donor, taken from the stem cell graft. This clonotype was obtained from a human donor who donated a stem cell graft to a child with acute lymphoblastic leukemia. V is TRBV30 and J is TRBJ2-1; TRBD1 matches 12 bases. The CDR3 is CAWRTGTGGVEQFF. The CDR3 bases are TGTGCCTGGAGAACCGGGACAGGGGGCGTGGAGCAGTTCTTC. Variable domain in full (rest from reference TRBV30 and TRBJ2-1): SQTIHQWPATLVQPVGSPLSLECTVEGTSNPNLYWYRQAAGRGLQLLFYSVGIGQISSEVPQNLSASRPQDRQFILSSKKLLLSDSGFYLCAWRTGTGGVEQFFGPGTRLTVL.